This T cell receptor beta chain was identified during a study of blood T cell repertoires in COVID-19. Participant-reported clinical history was the basis for cohort assignment. The CDR3 is made up of 13 amino acids. Germline CDR1 reads MNHEY; CDR2 reads SVGAGI. Trimming removed 5 bases from V and 3 bases from J, with 10 bases in between. Sequencing was performed with immunoSEQ multiplex PCR; in TCRdb, only in-frame clones are kept and a portion is missing. The sample has 210,000 or so clones, around 82% seen once. Sequencing was done on a sample of PBMCs or T cells enriched from blood (not recorded which). The rearrangement uses TRBV6-5 and TRBJ2-5; no clear D gene. The receptor's source is a young man with acute COVID-19. This chain's CDR3 is CASSRVGEETQYF. The CDR3 bases are TGTGCCAGCAGTAGAGTCGGTGAAGAGACCCAGTACTTC.